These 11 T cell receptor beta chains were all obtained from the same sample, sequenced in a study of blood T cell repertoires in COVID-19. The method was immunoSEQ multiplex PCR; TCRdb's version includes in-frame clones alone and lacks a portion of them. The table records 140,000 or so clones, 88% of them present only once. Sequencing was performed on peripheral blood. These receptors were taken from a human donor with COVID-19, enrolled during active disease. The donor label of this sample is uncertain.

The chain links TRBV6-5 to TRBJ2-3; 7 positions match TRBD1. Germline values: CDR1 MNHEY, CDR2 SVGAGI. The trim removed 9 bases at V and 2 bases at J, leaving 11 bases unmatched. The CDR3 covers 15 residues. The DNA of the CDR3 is TGTGCCAGTCGAGACAGGGAGCGACACACAGATACGCAGTATTTT. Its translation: CASRDRERHTDTQYF.

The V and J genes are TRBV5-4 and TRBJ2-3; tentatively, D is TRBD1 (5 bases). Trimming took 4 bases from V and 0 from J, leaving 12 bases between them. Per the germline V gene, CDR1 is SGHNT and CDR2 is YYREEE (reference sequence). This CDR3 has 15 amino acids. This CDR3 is CASSLIGASTDTQYF. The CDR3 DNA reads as TGTGCCAGCAGCCTCATAGGGGCGAGCACAGATACGCAGTATTTT.

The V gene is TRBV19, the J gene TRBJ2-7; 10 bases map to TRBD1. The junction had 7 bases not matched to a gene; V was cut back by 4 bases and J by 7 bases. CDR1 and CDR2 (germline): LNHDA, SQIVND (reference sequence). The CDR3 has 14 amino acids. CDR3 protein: CASSNGTGVWEQYF. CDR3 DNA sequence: TGTGCCAGTAGTAACGGGACAGGGGTCTGGGAGCAGTACTTC.

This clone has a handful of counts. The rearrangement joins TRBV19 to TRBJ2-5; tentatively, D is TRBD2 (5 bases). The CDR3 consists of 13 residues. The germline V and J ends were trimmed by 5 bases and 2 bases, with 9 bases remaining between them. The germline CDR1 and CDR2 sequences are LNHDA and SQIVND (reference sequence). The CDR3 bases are TGTGCCAGTAGTGAGGGCAGGCAAGAGACCCAGTACTTC. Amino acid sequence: CASSEGRQETQYF. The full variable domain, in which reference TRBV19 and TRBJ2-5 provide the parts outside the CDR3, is DGGITQSPKYLFRKEGQNVTLSCEQNLNHDAMYWYRQDPGQGLRLIYYSQIVNDFQKGDIAEGYSVSREKKESFPLTVTSAQKNPTAFYLCASSEGRQETQYFGPGTRLLVL.

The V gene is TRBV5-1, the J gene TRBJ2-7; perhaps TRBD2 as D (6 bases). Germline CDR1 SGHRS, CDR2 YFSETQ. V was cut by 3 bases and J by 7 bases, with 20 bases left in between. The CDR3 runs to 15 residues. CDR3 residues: CASSWAASEVGEQYF. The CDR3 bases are TGCGCCAGCAGCTGGGCAGCTAGCGAGGTCGGAGAGCAGTACTTC.

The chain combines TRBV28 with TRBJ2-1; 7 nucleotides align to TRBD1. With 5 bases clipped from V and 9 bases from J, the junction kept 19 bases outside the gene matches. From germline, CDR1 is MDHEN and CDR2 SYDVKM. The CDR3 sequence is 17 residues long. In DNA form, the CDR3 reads TGTGCCAGCAGTCCATTAGCATCCCTCCAGGGGGTCGGTGAGCAGTTCTTC. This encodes CASSPLASLQGVGEQFF. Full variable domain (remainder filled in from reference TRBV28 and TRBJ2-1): DVKVTQSSRYLVKRTGEKVFLECVQDMDHENMFWYRQDPGLGLRLIYFSYDVKMKEKGDIPEGYSVSREKKERFSLILESASTNQTSMYLCASSPLASLQGVGEQFFGPGTRLTVL.

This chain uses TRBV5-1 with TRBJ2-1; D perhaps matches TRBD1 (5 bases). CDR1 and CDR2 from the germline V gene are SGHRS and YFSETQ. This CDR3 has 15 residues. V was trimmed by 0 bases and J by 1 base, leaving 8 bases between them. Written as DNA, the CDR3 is TGCGCCAGCAGCTTGGGACAGTCTTCCTACAATGAGCAGTTCTTC. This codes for CASSLGQSSYNEQFF.

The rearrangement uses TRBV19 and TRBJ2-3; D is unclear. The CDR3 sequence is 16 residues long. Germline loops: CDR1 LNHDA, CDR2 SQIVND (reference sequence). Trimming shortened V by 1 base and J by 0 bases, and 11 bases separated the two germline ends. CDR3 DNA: TGTGCCAGTAGTATAGCGGCCAGGTCTAGCACAGATACGCAGTATTTT. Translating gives CASSIAARSSTDTQYF.

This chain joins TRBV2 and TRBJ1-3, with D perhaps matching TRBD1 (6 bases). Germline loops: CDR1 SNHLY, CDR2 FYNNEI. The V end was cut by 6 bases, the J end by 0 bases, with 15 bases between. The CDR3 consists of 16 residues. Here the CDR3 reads CASSPEGRGSGNTIYF. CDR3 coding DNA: TGTGCCAGCAGCCCCGAAGGCAGGGGCTCTGGAAACACCATATATTTT.

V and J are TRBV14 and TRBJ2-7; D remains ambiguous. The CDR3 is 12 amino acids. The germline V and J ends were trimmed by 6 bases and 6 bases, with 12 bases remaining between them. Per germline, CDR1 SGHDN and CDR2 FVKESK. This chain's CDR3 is CASSPGPGEQYF. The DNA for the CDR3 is TGTGCCAGCAGTCCCGGTCCCGGCGAGCAGTACTTC.

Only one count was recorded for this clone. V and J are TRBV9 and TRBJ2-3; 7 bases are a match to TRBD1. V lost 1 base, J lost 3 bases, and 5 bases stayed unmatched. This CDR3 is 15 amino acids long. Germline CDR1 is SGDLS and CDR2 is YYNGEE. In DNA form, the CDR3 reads TGTGCCAGCAGCGTACAGGGACAGAGGACAGATACGCAGTATTTT. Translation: CASSVQGQRTDTQYF. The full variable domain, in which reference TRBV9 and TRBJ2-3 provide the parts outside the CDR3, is DSGVTQTPKHLITATGQRVTLRCSPRSGDLSVYWYQQSLDQGLQFLIQYYNGEERAKGNILERFSAQQFPDLHSELNLSSLELGDSALYFCASSVQGQRTDTQYFGPGTRLTVL.